This T cell receptor beta chain originates from a study of blood T cell repertoires in COVID-19. Study details: The samples span acute and convalescent COVID-19 from the United States, Italy and Spain. Sample material is recorded as cDNA or gDNA derived from T cells, B-cell-depleted T cells, or PBMCs.

V trimming: 8 bases; J trimming: 6 bases; junction bases outside the gene matches: 9. There are 15 residues in the CDR3. Germline CDR1 MNHEY, CDR2 SMNVEV (reference sequence). How the authors handled the data: Amplification of reference gene primers was used by the study to estimate nucleated cell counts. Assay used: immunoSEQ multiplex PCR; TCRdb lists only in-frame clones, some missing. V, J and clone size are taken as reported in that table, and D and trimming were inferred from the DNA itself. Among more than 45,000 clones listed, 80% to 90% were seen once. This receptor was identified in an elderly man with acute or convalescent COVID-19. The rearrangement joins TRBV27 to TRBJ1-6; 8 bases match TRBD1. The sample consisted of peripheral blood. The CDR3 sequence: CASGGRQGLNSPLHF. In DNA, the CDR3 is TGTGCCAGCGGAGGACGACAGGGGCTTAATTCACCCCTCCACTTT.